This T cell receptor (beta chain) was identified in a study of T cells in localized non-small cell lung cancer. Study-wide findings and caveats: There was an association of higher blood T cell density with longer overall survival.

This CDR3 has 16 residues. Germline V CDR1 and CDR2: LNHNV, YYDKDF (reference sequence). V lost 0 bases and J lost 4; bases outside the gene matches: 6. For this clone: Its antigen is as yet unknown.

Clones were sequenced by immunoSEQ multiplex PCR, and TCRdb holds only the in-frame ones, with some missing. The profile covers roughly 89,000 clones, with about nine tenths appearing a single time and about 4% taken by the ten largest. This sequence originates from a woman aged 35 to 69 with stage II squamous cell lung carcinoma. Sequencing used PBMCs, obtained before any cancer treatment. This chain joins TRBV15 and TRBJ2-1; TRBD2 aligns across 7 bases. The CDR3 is CATSRDMGGRYNEQFF. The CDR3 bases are TGTGCCACCAGCAGAGATATGGGGGGGAGATACAATGAGCAGTTCTTC.